The 4 T cell receptor beta chains listed next were all sequenced from one sample in a study of brain metastases from non-small cell lung cancer. Sequencing was performed with immunoSEQ multiplex PCR; in TCRdb, only in-frame clones are kept and a portion is missing. This sample carries approximately 1,600 clones, just over 90% of them seen once, and the ten largest clones take around 2.3%. Specimen: tissue from a brain metastasis. All receptors derive from a donor over 35 with non-small cell lung cancer.

The rearrangement links TRBV10-3 to TRBJ1-4; tentatively, D is TRBD1 (6 bases). This CDR3 is 15 amino acids long. V was shortened by 4 bases and J by 4 bases, with 13 bases between the two germline ends. Per the germline V gene, CDR1 is ENHRY and CDR2 is SYGVKD. The CDR3 region is CAISAGQPINEKLFF. In DNA form, the CDR3 reads TGTGCCATCAGTGCCGGACAGCCTATTAATGAAAAACTGTTTTTT.

The rearrangement uses TRBV13 and TRBJ1-1; a weak D match, TRBD1 (5 bases). V lost 6 bases and J 1 base, leaving 15 bases between the germline ends. The CDR3 consists of 15 residues. Looked up from germline, CDR1 is PRHDT and CDR2 is FYEKMQ (reference sequence). As DNA, the CDR3 is TGTGCCAGCAGAACCCGAGAGGGGAAGAACACTGAAGCTTTCTTT. It encodes CASRTREGKNTEAFF. Looking up the rest from reference TRBV13 and TRBJ1-1 gives the full variable domain: AAGVIQSPRHLIKEKRETATLKCYPIPRHDTVYWYQQGPGQDPQFLISFYEKMQSDKGSIPDRFSAQQFSDYHSELNMSSLELGDSALYFCASRTREGKNTEAFFGQGTRLTVV.

This chain joins TRBV5-6 and TRBJ1-3; the D is unclear. The CDR3 has 15 amino acids. V dropped 0 bases and J dropped 3 bases, with 10 bases sitting between them. In germline, CDR1 is SGHDT, CDR2 YYEEEE. DNA for the CDR3: TGTGCCAGCAGCTTGGCTCGACGGTATGGAAACACCATATATTTT. Its protein product is CASSLARRYGNTIYF.

This rearrangement joins TRBV7-9 to TRBJ1-1; no clear D gene. Germline-derived CDR1 and CDR2 are SEHNR and FQNEAQ (reference sequence). There are 16 residues in the CDR3. V was shortened by 1 base and J by 4 bases, with 16 bases between the two germline ends. The DNA of the CDR3 is TGTGCCAGCAGCTTAGTGGCCTCCTTCGAGGGCACTGAAGCTTTCTTT. This translates into CASSLVASFEGTEAFF.